This TCR beta chain was recovered during a study of T cell responses to AZD1222 COVID-19 vaccine. Whole-study results and caveats: Vaccine-related CD4 TCRs covered spike, predominating at 160-218 and 743-854. In the spike-specific TCR repertoire, nearly half reportedly target unmutated variant regions.

J lost 4 bases, V lost 4 bases, and 6 bases had no gene match. There are 15 residues in the CDR3. CDR1 SGHTS and CDR2 YDEGEE come from the germline V gene. Assay: immunoSEQ multiplex PCR; the TCRdb copy retains only in-frame clones and omits some. Of under 200,000 clones in the sample, roughly 91% were seen once. This clone was detected a few times. Its target is not known. Pooled samples include second doses given at about 4 or 12 weeks. The source is an adult who received the AZD1222 COVID-19 vaccine. The source was peripheral blood, collected 28 days after the second AZD1222 dose. The J gene is TRBJ2-3, the V gene TRBV5-8; 10 bases agree with TRBD1. CDR3 residues: CASSPGQGWADTQYF. CDR3 bases: TGTGCCAGCAGCCCGGGACAGGGGTGGGCAGATACGCAGTATTTT.